This T cell receptor beta chain was sequenced during a study of shared clonotypes between healthy human individuals. The J segment lost 7 bases and the V segment lost 6 bases, leaving 9 bases of the junction unmatched. The germline V gene has CDR1 MNHNY and CDR2 SVGAGI (reference sequence). The CDR3 spans 14 residues. The table came from immunoSEQ multiplex PCR; TCRdb's copy has only in-frame clones and leaves some out. The sample has fewer than 650,000 clones; 76% are singletons. The chain carries TRBV6-6 and TRBJ2-7; 10 bases are shared with TRBD1. The clonotype was recovered from a middle-aged woman in good health. Some clones in this sample may be carry-over from other donors' samples. The source material was PBMCs. In nucleotides, the CDR3 is TGTGCCAGCAGCCGGCGACAGGGGGCGGGGGAGCAGTACTTC. Encoded protein: CASSRRQGAGEQYF.